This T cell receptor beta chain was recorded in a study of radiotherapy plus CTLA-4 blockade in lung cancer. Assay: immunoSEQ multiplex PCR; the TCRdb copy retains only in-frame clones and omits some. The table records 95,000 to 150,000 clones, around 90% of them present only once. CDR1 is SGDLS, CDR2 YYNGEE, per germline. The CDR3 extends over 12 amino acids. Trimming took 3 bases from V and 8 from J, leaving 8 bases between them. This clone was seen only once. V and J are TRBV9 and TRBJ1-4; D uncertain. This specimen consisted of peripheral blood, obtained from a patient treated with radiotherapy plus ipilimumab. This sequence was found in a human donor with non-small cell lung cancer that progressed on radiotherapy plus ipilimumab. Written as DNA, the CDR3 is TGTGCCAGCAGCGGACCTGGGGAAAAACTGTTTTTT. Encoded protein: CASSGPGEKLFF.